A selection of T cell receptor beta chains follows, all from one sample in a study of cytomegalovirus exposure and HLA in healthy donors. Assay used: immunoSEQ multiplex PCR; TCRdb lists only in-frame clones, some missing. Of more than 150,000 clones listed, over 65% are singletons. The specimen was PBMCs. All receptors come from a man aged 18 to 29 in good health and CMV-seropositive. Both conserved end residues are part of each CDR3. D genes are given only for firm matches.

TRBJ2-1	TRBV19	TRBD1	CASSSRGGGSYNEQFF
TRBJ2-2	TRBV5-6	NA	CASSPSGAGELFF
TRBJ1-5	TRBV7-9	NA	CASSLGTAAGNQPQHF
TRBJ1-1	TRBV7-2	TRBD1	CASSFVGTGTNTEAFF
TRBJ2-1	TRBV6-5	TRBD2	CASSYLPLAGPNEQFF
TRBJ1-5	TRBV11-2	TRBD1	CASSLGQGYQPQHF
TRBJ2-3	TRBV2	NA	CASSDIAFSTDTQYF
TRBJ1-2	TRBV2	NA	CASSDGGYGYTF
TRBJ2-7	TRBV7-2	NA	CASSLLRAHEQYF
TRBJ2-2	TRBV14	NA	CASSEGLTGELFF
TRBJ1-1	TRBV27	TRBD1	CASRLLTGFTEAFF
TRBJ1-5	TRBV28	NA	CASSITTGKGDQPQHF
TRBJ2-6	TRBV6-5	TRBD1	CASSYGTGRGANVLTF
TRBJ1-2	TRBV19	NA	CASSMGQGGYTF
TRBJ2-3	TRBV7-2	NA	CASRKLPSTDTQYF
TRBJ2-5	TRBV19	TRBD1	CASSNGTGGAQTQYF
TRBJ1-1	TRBV28	NA	CASTSRYEAFF
TRBJ2-1	TRBV7-9	NA	CASSLLAPATYNEQFF
TRBJ2-2	TRBV9	NA	CASSETVLNTGELFF
TRBJ2-7	TRBV5-6	NA	CASSLQGGDRGWQYF
TRBJ1-1	TRBV19	NA	CASSTIVNTEAFF
TRBJ1-4	TRBV6-5	NA	CASSYSRQIYEKLFF
TRBJ2-7	TRBV7-3	NA	CASTLSGAVSRGAYEQYF
TRBJ2-7	TRBV6-5	TRBD1	CASSSRGGTGTYEQYF